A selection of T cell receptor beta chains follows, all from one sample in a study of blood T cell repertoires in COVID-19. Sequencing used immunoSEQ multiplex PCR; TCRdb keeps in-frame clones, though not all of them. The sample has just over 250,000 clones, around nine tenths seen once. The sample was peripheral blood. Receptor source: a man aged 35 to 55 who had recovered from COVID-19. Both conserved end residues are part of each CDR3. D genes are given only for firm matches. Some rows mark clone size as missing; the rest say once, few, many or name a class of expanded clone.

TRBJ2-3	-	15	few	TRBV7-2	CASSFSISSTDTQYF	TGTGCCAGCAGCTTTAGCATCTCTAGCACAGATACGCAGTATTTT
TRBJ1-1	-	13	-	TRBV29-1	CSARRGAGTEAFF	TGCAGCGCCCGGCGGGGGGCTGGCACTGAAGCTTTCTTT
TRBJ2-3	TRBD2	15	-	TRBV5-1	CASSWRGGGTDTQYF	TGCGCCAGCAGCTGGCGGGGGGGCGGCACAGATACGCAGTATTTT
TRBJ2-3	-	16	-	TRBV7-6	CASSLGTRQSTDTQYF	TGTGCCAGCAGCTTAGGAACCAGGCAGAGCACAGATACGCAGTATTTT
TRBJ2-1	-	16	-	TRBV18	CASSPTIAMGGNEQFF	TGTGCCAGCTCACCCACGATAGCGATGGGTGGCAATGAGCAGTTCTTC
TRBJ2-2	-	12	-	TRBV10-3	CAIKERPGELFF	TGTGCCATCAAGGAGCGACCCGGGGAGCTGTTTTTT
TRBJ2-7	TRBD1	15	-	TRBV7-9	CASSSSGTGSYEQYF	TGTGCCAGCAGCTCATCCGGGACAGGAAGCTACGAGCAGTACTTC
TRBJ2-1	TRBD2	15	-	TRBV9	CASSQPGLAFNEQFF	TGTGCCAGCAGCCAGCCCGGACTAGCGTTCAACGAGCAGTTCTTC
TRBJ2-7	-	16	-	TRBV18	CASSPKVRDSSYEQYF	TGTGCCAGCTCACCAAAGGTTCGGGACTCCAGCTACGAGCAGTACTTC
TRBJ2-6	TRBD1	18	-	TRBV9	CASSVTGTGLSGANVLTF	TGTGCCAGCAGCGTTACCGGGACAGGGCTCTCTGGGGCCAACGTCCTGACTTTC
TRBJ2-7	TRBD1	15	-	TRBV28	CASSLKGQGIYEQYF	TGTGCCAGCAGTTTAAAGGGACAGGGTATTTACGAGCAGTACTTC
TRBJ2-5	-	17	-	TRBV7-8	CASSLDWREKVRETQYF	TGTGCCAGCAGCTTAGATTGGAGGGAGAAGGTTAGAGAGACCCAGTACTTC
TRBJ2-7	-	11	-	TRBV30	CGAQVSYEQYF	TGTGGGGCACAGGTTTCCTACGAGCAGTACTTC
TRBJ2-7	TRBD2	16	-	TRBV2	CASSAVRGGRAYEQYF	TGTGCCAGCAGTGCAGTTAGAGGCGGGAGGGCCTACGAGCAGTACTTC
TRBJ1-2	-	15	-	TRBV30	CAWSFGNRASGGYTF	TGTGCCTGGAGTTTCGGTAACAGGGCCTCGGGTGGCTACACCTTC
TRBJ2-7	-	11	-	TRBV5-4	CASSRNSEQYF	TGTGCCAGCAGCCGTAACAGCGAGCAGTACTTC
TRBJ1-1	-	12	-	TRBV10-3	CAISESRGEAFF	TGTGCCATCAGTGAGTCGAGAGGTGAAGCTTTCTTT
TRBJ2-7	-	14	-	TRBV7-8	CASSLADGMAEQYF	TGTGCCAGCAGCTTAGCGGACGGGATGGCCGAGCAGTACTTC
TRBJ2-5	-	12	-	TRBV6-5	CASSPGWATQYF	TGTGCCAGCAGTCCAGGGTGGGCGACCCAGTACTTC
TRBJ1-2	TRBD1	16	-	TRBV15	CATSHSPRGGGPGYTF	TGTGCCACCAGCCACTCTCCCCGAGGAGGGGGCCCTGGCTACACCTTC
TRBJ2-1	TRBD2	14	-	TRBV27	CASIRGGGYNEQFF	TGTGCCAGCATACGAGGCGGGGGATACAATGAGCAGTTCTTC
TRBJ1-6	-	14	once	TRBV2	CASSVGGDTSPLHF	TGTGCCAGCAGTGTAGGGGGGGATACTTCACCCCTCCACTTT
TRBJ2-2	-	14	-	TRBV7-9	CASSFLKNTGELFF	TGTGCCAGCAGCTTCCTAAAAAACACCGGGGAGCTGTTTTTT
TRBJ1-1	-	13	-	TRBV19	CASSIRRDFEAFF	TGTGCCAGTAGTATACGTCGAGATTTTGAAGCTTTCTTT
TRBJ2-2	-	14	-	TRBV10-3	CAISEFTSTGELFF	TGTGCCATCAGTGAGTTCACGAGTACCGGGGAGCTGTTTTTT